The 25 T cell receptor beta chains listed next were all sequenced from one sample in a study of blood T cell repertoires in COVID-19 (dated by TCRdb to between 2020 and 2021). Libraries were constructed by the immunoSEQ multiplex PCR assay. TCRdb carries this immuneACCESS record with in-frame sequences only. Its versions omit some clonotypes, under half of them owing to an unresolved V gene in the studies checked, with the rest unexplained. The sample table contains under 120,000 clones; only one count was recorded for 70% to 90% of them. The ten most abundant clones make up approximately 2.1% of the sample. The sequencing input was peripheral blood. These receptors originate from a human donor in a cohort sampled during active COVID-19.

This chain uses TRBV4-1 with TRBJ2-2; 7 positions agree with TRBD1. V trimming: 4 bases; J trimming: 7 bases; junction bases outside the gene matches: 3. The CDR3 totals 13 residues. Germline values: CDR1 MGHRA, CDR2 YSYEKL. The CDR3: CASSRTGVGELFF. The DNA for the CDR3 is TGCGCCAGCAGCCGGACAGGCGTCGGGGAGCTGTTTTTT.

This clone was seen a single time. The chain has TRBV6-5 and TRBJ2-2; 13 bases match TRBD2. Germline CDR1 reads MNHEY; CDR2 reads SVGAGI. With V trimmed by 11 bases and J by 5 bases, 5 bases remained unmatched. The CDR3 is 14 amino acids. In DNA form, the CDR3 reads TGTGCCGGGAGACTAGCGGGGGGAACCGGGGAGCTGTTTTTT. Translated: CAGRLAGGTGELFF.

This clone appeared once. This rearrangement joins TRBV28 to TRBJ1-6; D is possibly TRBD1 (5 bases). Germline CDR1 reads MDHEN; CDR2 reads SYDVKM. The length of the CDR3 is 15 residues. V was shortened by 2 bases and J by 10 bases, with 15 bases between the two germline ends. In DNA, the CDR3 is TGTGCCAGCAGTTTACGGCAGGGATTGCGGTCACCCCTCCACTTT. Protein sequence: CASSLRQGLRSPLHF.

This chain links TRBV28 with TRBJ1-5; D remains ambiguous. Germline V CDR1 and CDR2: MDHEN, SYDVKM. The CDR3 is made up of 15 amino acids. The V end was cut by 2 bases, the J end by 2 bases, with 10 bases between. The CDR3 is CASSLPPPGNQPQHF. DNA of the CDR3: TGTGCCAGCAGTTTACCCCCCCCTGGCAATCAGCCCCAGCATTTT.

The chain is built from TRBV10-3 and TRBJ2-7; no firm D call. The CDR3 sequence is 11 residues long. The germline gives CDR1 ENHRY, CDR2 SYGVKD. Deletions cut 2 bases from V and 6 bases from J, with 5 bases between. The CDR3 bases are TGTGCCATCAGTGAGACAGCCGAGCAGTACTTC. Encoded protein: CAISETAEQYF.

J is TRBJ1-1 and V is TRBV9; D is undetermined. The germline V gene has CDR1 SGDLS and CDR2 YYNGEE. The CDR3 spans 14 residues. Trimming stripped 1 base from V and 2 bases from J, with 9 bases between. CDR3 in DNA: TGTGCCAGCAGCGTACGGGAGCGAAACACTGAAGCTTTCTTT. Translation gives CASSVRERNTEAFF.

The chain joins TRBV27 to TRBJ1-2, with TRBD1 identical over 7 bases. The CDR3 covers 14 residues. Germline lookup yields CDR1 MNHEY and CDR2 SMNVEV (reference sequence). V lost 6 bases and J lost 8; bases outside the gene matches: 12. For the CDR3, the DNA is TGTGCCAGCAGCCGCGATCAAAGGGGGCAAGGCTACACCTTC. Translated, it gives CASSRDQRGQGYTF.

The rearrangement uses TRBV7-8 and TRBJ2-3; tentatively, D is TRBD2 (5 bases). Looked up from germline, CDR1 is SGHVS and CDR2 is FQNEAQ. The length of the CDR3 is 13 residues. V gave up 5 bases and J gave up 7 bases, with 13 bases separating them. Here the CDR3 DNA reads TGTGCCAGCAGCCTCGGTACGGGGAATACGCAGTATTTT. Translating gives CASSLGTGNTQYF.

CDR3 loop: CASGSRERLLAGYNEQFF. In DNA, the CDR3 is TGTGCCAGCGGCTCCCGGGAGCGGCTACTAGCAGGCTACAATGAGCAGTTCTTC. The chain uses TRBV28 and TRBJ2-1, with D tentatively TRBD2 (6 bases). Deletions cut 8 bases from V and 3 bases from J, with 26 bases between. Germline V CDR1 and CDR2: MDHEN, SYDVKM. There are 18 residues in the CDR3. The full variable domain, its missing parts supplied by reference TRBV28 and TRBJ2-1, is DVKVTQSSRYLVKRTGEKVFLECVQDMDHENMFWYRQDPGLGLRLIYFSYDVKMKEKGDIPEGYSVSREKKERFSLILESASTNQTSMYLCASGSRERLLAGYNEQFFGPGTRLTVL.

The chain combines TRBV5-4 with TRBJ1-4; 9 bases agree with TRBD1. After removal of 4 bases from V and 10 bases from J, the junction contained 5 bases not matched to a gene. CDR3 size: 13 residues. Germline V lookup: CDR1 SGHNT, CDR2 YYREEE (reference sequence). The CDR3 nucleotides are TGTGCCAGCAGCCCGACGGACAGGGGAAAACTGTTTTTT. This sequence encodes CASSPTDRGKLFF.

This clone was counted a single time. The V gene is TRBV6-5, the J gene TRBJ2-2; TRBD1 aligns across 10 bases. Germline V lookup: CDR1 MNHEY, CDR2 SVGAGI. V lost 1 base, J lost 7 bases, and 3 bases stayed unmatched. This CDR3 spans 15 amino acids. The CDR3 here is CASSYLDRGSGELFF. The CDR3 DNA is TGTGCCAGCAGTTACTTGGACAGGGGGAGCGGGGAGCTGTTTTTT.

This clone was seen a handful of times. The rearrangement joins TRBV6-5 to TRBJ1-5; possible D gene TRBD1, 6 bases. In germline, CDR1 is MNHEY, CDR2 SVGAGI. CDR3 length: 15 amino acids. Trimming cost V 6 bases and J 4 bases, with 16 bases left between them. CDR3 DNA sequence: TGTGCCAGCAGAGCATCAGGGGCCGTAAATCAGCCCCAGCATTTT. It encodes CASRASGAVNQPQHF.

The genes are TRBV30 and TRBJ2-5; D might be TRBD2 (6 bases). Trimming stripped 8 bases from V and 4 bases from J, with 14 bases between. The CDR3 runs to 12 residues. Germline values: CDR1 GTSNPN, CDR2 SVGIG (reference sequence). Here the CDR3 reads CAGRPGGETQYF. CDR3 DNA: TGTGCCGGAAGACCCGGGGGAGAGACCCAGTACTTC.

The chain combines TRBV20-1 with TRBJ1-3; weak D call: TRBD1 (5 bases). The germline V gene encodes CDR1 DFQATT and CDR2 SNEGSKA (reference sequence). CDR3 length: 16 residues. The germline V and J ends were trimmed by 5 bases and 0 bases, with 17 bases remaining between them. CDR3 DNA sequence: TGCAGTGCTGGTGACAGAAACAAACCCTCTGGAAACACCATATATTTT. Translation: CSAGDRNKPSGNTIYF.

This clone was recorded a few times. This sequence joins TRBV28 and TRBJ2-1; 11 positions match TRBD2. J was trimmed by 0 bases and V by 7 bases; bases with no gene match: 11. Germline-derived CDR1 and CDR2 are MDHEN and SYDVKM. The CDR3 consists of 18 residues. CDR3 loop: CASMSGTSGSSSYNEQFF. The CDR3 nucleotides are TGTGCCAGCATGTCCGGGACTAGCGGTTCAAGCTCCTACAATGAGCAGTTCTTC.

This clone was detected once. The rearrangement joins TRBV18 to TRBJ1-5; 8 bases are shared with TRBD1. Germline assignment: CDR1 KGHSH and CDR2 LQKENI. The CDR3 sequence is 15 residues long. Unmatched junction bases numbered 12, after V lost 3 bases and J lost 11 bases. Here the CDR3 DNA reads TGTGCCAGCTCACCTGGGGCGACAGGGGAATTGACCCAGCATTTT. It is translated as CASSPGATGELTQHF.

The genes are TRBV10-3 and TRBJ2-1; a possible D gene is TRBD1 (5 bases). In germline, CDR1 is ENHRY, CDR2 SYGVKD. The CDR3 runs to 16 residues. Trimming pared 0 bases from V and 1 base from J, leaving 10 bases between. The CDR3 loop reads CAISESMAGSYNEQFF. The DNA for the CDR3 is TGTGCCATCAGTGAGTCTATGGCAGGGTCCTACAATGAGCAGTTCTTC.

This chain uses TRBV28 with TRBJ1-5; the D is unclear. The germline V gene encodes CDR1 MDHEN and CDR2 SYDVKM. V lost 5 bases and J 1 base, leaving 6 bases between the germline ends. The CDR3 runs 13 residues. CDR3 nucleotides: TGTGCCAGCAGTGTTGAGAGCAATCAGCCCCAGCATTTT. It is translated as CASSVESNQPQHF.

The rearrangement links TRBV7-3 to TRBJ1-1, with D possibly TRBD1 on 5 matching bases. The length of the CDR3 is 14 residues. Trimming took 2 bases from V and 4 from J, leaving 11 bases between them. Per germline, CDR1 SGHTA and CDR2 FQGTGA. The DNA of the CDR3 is TGTGCCAGCAGCTTACAGGGTTCCTTCACTGAAGCTTTCTTT. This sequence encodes CASSLQGSFTEAFF.

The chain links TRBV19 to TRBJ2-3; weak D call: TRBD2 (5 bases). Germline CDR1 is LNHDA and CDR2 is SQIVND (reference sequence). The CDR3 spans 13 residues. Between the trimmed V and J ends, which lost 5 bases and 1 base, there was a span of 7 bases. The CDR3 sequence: CASSPAGTDTQYF. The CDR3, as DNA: TGTGCCAGTAGTCCAGCGGGCACAGATACGCAGTATTTT.

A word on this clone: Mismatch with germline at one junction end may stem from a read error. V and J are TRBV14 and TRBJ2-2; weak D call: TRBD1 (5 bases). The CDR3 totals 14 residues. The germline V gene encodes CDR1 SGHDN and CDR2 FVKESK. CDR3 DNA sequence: TGTGCCAGCAGCCCCAGGGCGAATACCGGGGAGCTGTTTTTT. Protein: CASSPRANTGELFF.

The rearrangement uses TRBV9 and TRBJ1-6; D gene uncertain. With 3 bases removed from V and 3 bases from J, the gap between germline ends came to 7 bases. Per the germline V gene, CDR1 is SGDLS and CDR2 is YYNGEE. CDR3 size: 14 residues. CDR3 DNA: TGTGCCAGCAGCGCCAGTCTCTATAATTCACCCCTCCACTTT. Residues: CASSASLYNSPLHF.

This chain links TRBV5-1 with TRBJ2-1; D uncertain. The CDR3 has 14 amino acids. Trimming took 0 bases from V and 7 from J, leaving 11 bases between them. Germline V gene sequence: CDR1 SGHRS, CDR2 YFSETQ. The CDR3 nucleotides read TGCGCCAGCAGCTTGGGTCTAGTATGGAATGAGCAGTTCTTC. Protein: CASSLGLVWNEQFF.

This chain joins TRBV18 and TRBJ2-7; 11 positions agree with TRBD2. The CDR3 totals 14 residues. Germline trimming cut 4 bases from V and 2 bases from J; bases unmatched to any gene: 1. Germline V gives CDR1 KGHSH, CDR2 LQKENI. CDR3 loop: CASSLAGGTYEQYF. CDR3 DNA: TGTGCCAGCTCACTAGCGGGAGGGACCTACGAGCAGTACTTC. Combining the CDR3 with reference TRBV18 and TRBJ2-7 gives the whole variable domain NAGVMQNPRHLVRRRGQEARLRCSPMKGHSHVYWYRQLPEEGLKFMVYLQKENIIDESGMPKERFSAEFPKEGPSILRIQQVVRGDSAAYFCASSLAGGTYEQYFGPGTRLTVT.

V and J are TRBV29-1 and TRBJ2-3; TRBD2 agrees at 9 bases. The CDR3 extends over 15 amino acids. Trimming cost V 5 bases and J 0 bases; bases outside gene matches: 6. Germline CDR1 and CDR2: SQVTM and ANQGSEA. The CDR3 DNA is TGCAGCGTTACGCCTAGCGGGGTTAGCACAGATACGCAGTATTTT. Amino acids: CSVTPSGVSTDTQYF.